The 24 T cell receptor beta chains below come from one sample, sequenced in a study of blood T cell repertoires in COVID-19. Profiling relied on immunoSEQ multiplex PCR, and the TCRdb table lists in-frame clones only, not all of them. The top ten clones hold 4.5% to 6% of a sample with about 230,000 clones, 70% to 90% of them seen once. Material for sequencing was peripheral blood. All receptors derive from a man in his fifties or sixties with COVID-19, enrolled during active disease.

This chain uses TRBV7-9 with TRBJ2-3, with TRBD1 as a possible D gene (5 bases). The CDR3 spans 15 residues. Trimming pared 1 base from V and 4 bases from J, leaving 12 bases between. The germline V gene has CDR1 SEHNR and CDR2 FQNEAQ (reference sequence). The CDR3 region has the DNA TGTGCCAGCAGCTTAGAGGGGCGAAGGCCAGATACGCAGTATTTT. This gives the protein CASSLEGRRPDTQYF.

The chain has TRBV7-8 and TRBJ2-7; TRBD1 agrees at 7 bases. This CDR3 is 15 amino acids long. V lost 4 bases and J lost 4; bases outside the gene matches: 10. Germline lookup yields CDR1 SGHVS and CDR2 FQNEAQ. The CDR3 DNA sequence: TGTGCCAGCAGCTCCTACAGACAGGGATTTTACGAGCAGTACTTC. Protein: CASSSYRQGFYEQYF.

The rearrangement uses TRBV19 and TRBJ2-1, with a possible D match to TRBD2 (6 bases). CDR1 and CDR2 from the germline V gene are LNHDA and SQIVND (reference sequence). This CDR3 is built from 13 residues. The ends were cut back, 0 bases at V and 6 bases at J, with 6 bases in the middle. CDR3 loop: CASSIDGGNEQFF. The CDR3 nucleotides are TGTGCCAGTAGTATAGACGGGGGCAATGAGCAGTTCTTC.

This clone was counted once. This chain connects TRBV18 to TRBJ1-2; D uncertain. Trimming removed 6 bases from V and 8 bases from J, with 16 bases in between. Germline CDR1 reads KGHSH; CDR2 reads LQKENI. The CDR3 has 13 amino acids. CDR3: CASSRDYIGGYTF. CDR3 in DNA: TGTGCCAGCTCTCGCGACTACATTGGGGGCTACACCTTC.

This clone was picked up one time. The chain joins TRBV19 to TRBJ2-7, with TRBD1 matching 11 bases. After removal of 5 bases from V and 5 bases from J, the junction contained 8 bases not matched to a gene. The germline V gene has CDR1 LNHDA and CDR2 SQIVND (reference sequence). The CDR3 has 15 residues. Here the CDR3 DNA reads TGTGCCAGTAGTGTCGGACAGGGGGCTATACACGAGCAGTACTTC. Amino acids: CASSVGQGAIHEQYF.

The chain couples TRBV2 to TRBJ1-3, with a tentative D call TRBD1 (5 bases). Germline V gives CDR1 SNHLY, CDR2 FYNNEI. Trimming took off 2 bases at V and 3 bases at J, with 5 bases between the two ends. This CDR3 comprises 13 residues. The CDR3 loop is CASSEQGGNTIYF. In DNA, the CDR3 is TGTGCCAGCAGTGAACAGGGTGGAAACACCATATATTTT.

The V call is TRBV6-6, the J call TRBJ1-5; TRBD1 might be the D (6 bases). Trimming stripped 5 bases from V and 7 bases from J, with 15 bases between. The CDR3 loop spans 14 amino acids. From germline, CDR1 is MNHNY and CDR2 SVGAGI (reference sequence). CDR3 sequence: CASSALQGLQPQHF. In DNA, the CDR3 is TGTGCCAGCAGTGCCCTACAGGGTTTGCAGCCCCAGCATTTT.

The gene calls are TRBV20-1 and TRBJ1-5; D is undetermined. Germline CDR1 reads DFQATT; CDR2 reads SNEGSKA (reference sequence). The CDR3 consists of 13 residues. V was cut by 3 bases and J by 4 bases, with 10 bases left in between. Here the CDR3 reads CSASGGINQPQHF. DNA of the CDR3: TGCAGTGCTAGTGGAGGTATTAATCAGCCCCAGCATTTT.

The chain recombines TRBV9 with TRBJ2-5; 8 bases agree with TRBD2. This CDR3 contains 15 residues. With V trimmed by 2 bases and J by 2 bases, 5 bases remained unmatched. The germline CDR1 and CDR2 sequences are SGDLS and YYNGEE. CDR3 protein: CASSVGGGLQETQYF. The CDR3 nucleotides read TGTGCCAGCAGCGTTGGCGGGGGGCTGCAAGAGACCCAGTACTTC.

The rearrangement links TRBV19 to TRBJ1-1; 12 bases are a match to TRBD1. Germline V CDR1 and CDR2: LNHDA, SQIVND (reference sequence). The CDR3 contains 15 residues. V lost 4 bases, J lost 7 bases, and 7 bases stayed unmatched. CDR3 sequence: CASSTSGQGAGEAFF. In DNA form, the CDR3 reads TGTGCCAGTAGTACGTCGGGACAGGGGGCTGGTGAAGCTTTCTTT.

The chain is built from TRBV15 and TRBJ1-5, with no clear D. Trimming cost V 0 bases and J 1 base, with 13 bases left between them. This CDR3 contains 17 residues. Germline CDR1 LNHNV, CDR2 YYDKDF (reference sequence). Written as DNA, the CDR3 is TGTGCCACCAGCAGAGATGATTCGGGGAACAGCAATCAGCCCCAGCATTTT. Protein sequence: CATSRDDSGNSNQPQHF.

The chain couples TRBV7-3 to TRBJ2-1; 7 bases are shared with TRBD2. Germline lookup yields CDR1 SGHTA and CDR2 FQGTGA. V was pared by 5 bases and J by 6 bases, with 10 bases of the junction left unmatched. The CDR3 covers 15 residues. The CDR3: CASSHLAANANEQFF. The CDR3 DNA follows: TGTGCCAGCAGCCATCTAGCGGCCAATGCCAATGAGCAGTTCTTC.

This chain uses TRBV15 with TRBJ1-5, with 8 bases fitting TRBD1. Trimming removed 5 bases from V and 2 bases from J; junction bases left unmatched: 14. Looked up from germline, CDR1 is LNHNV and CDR2 is YYDKDF (reference sequence). The CDR3 is 18 amino acids. For the CDR3, the DNA is TGTGCCACCAGCGTAGTCCAGATGCAGGGGGCGGGCAATCAGCCCCAGCATTTT. It encodes CATSVVQMQGAGNQPQHF.

This chain connects TRBV30 to TRBJ1-2, with 7 positions matching TRBD1. The CDR3 is 13 amino acids. V lost 5 bases to trimming and J lost 5 bases; unmatched junction nucleotides: 8. CDR1 and CDR2 (germline): GTSNPN, SVGIG (reference sequence). Here the CDR3 DNA reads TGTGCCTGGGCCCCGGGACAGCGTTATGGCTACACCTTC. Residues: CAWAPGQRYGYTF.

The chain combines TRBV2 with TRBJ1-2, with D possibly matching TRBD1 (5 bases). Germline V lookup: CDR1 SNHLY, CDR2 FYNNEI. This CDR3 is built from 12 residues. Trimming removed 6 bases at V and 0 bases at J, with 5 bases between. The CDR3, as DNA: TGTGCCAGCAGGACAGCTAACTATGGCTACACCTTC. Its translation: CASRTANYGYTF. Complete variable domain (other parts from reference TRBV2 and TRBJ1-2): EPEVTQTPSHQVTQMGQEVILRCVPISNHLYFYWYRQILGQKVEFLVSFYNNEISEKSEIFDDQFSVERPDGSNFTLKIRSTKLEDSAMYFCASRTANYGYTFGSGTRLTVV.

CDR3 residues: CATSIAVKETQYF. The DNA of the CDR3 is TGTGCCACCTCAATAGCGGTTAAAGAGACCCAGTACTTC. The J gene is TRBJ2-5, the V gene TRBV3-1 (or the pseudogene TRBV3-2); D may be TRBD2 (6 bases). The germline CDR1 and CDR2 sequences are LGHDT and YNNKEL (reference sequence). The CDR3 is 13 residues long. The germline V and J ends were trimmed by 10 bases and 3 bases, with 15 bases remaining between them.

The chain carries TRBV7-9 and TRBJ2-2, with 8 bases fitting TRBD2. The CDR3 has 15 residues. Germline CDR1 is SEHNR and CDR2 is FQNEAQ (reference sequence). V dropped 4 bases and J dropped 5; count of bases not matched to a gene: 6. The CDR3 sequence is CASSSSGRVTGELFF. In DNA form, the CDR3 reads TGTGCCAGCAGCTCGTCCGGGAGGGTTACCGGGGAGCTGTTTTTT.

V usage is TRBV28 and J usage is TRBJ2-1, with unresolved D. CDR1 and CDR2 from the germline V gene are MDHEN and SYDVKM. The germline V and J ends were trimmed by 5 bases and 8 bases, with 4 bases remaining between them. CDR3 length: 10 residues. DNA for the CDR3: TGTGCCAGCAGTCAATATGAGCAGTTCTTC. Encoded protein: CASSQYEQFF. The full variable domain, completed using reference TRBV28 and TRBJ2-1, is DVKVTQSSRYLVKRTGEKVFLECVQDMDHENMFWYRQDPGLGLRLIYFSYDVKMKEKGDIPEGYSVSREKKERFSLILESASTNQTSMYLCASSQYEQFFGPGTRLTVL.

This clone was recorded once. J is TRBJ1-6 and V is TRBV18; 10 nucleotides line up with TRBD1. This CDR3 region has 15 residues. After removal of 5 bases from V and 6 bases from J, the junction contained 4 bases not matched to a gene. CDR1 is KGHSH, CDR2 LQKENI, per germline. The CDR3 is CASSATGGGNSPLHF. The DNA of the CDR3 is TGTGCCAGCTCAGCGACAGGGGGCGGTAATTCACCCCTCCACTTT. The variable domain in full, with the rest retrieved from reference TRBV18 and TRBJ1-6, is NAGVMQNPRHLVRRRGQEARLRCSPMKGHSHVYWYRQLPEEGLKFMVYLQKENIIDESGMPKERFSAEFPKEGPSILRIQQVVRGDSAAYFCASSATGGGNSPLHFGNGTRLTVT.

This clone was seen just once. The chain is built from TRBV6-5 and TRBJ2-7; 9 bases fit TRBD2. In germline, CDR1 is MNHEY, CDR2 SVGAGI. CDR3 length: 16 residues. After removal of 0 bases from V and 6 bases from J, the junction contained 9 bases not matched to a gene. CDR3 loop: CASSYSSAGGPSEQYF. CDR3 bases: TGTGCCAGCAGTTACTCGAGTGCGGGGGGGCCCAGCGAGCAGTACTTC.

In its sample, this clone was seen once. The V and J genes are TRBV2 and TRBJ1-4; maybe TRBD1 (6 bases). This CDR3 spans 15 amino acids. Germline V gene lookup returns CDR1 SNHLY and CDR2 FYNNEI. V was trimmed by 0 bases and J by 7 bases, leaving 12 bases between them. The CDR3 region has the DNA TGTGCCAGCAGTGAAGCGCGGGCAGGGGTTGAAAAACTGTTTTTT. Its translation is CASSEARAGVEKLFF.

The V call is TRBV4-1, the J call TRBJ2-5, with D possibly being TRBD1 (6 bases). CDR1 is MGHRA and CDR2 is YSYEKL in the germline V gene. The CDR3 is made up of 14 amino acids. V dropped 0 bases and J dropped 9 bases, with 14 bases sitting between them. The CDR3 DNA follows: TGCGCCAGCAGCCAAGATTACAGGGCAGGGGCCCAGTACTTC. It codes for CASSQDYRAGAQYF.

The chain combines TRBV12-5 with TRBJ1-5, with TRBD1 identical over 8 bases. V lost 10 bases to trimming and J lost 0 bases; unmatched junction nucleotides: 23. CDR1 LGHNT and CDR2 FRNRAP come from the germline V gene. The length of the CDR3 is 20 residues. The CDR3 nucleotides are TGTGCTAAAAAGACCCACCGGGGCCAGGGGGCAGGTGATAGCAATCAGCCCCAGCATTTT. Amino acid sequence: CAKKTHRGQGAGDSNQPQHF.

J is TRBJ2-7 and V is TRBV28; no clear D. The CDR3 is made up of 12 amino acids. Germline CDR1 is MDHEN and CDR2 is SYDVKM. Trimming stripped 2 bases from V and 4 bases from J, with 6 bases between. The CDR3 DNA reads TGTGCCAGCAGTTTAGTCAGTTACGAGCAGTACTTC. The encoded protein is CASSLVSYEQYF. Variable domain in full (rest from reference TRBV28 and TRBJ2-7): DVKVTQSSRYLVKRTGEKVFLECVQDMDHENMFWYRQDPGLGLRLIYFSYDVKMKEKGDIPEGYSVSREKKERFSLILESASTNQTSMYLCASSLVSYEQYFGPGTRLTVT.